This T cell receptor beta chain was observed in a study of beta chain features in type 1 diabetes. For the study at large: Sorted cells, approximately 110,000,000 in number, were examined across all samples.

CDR3 size: 15 residues. Looked up from germline, CDR1 is SGDLS and CDR2 is YYNGEE. Trimming took 6 bases from V and 5 from J, leaving 17 bases between them. As to this clone: What it recognizes is unknown.

Expressed TCRB transcripts were sequenced because the entire RNA isolate underwent reverse transcription. Deep immunoSEQ sequencing covered naive, central memory and regulatory T cell samples. Libraries were prepared by immunoSEQ multiplex PCR; TCRdb keeps only in-frame clonotypes and omits some of them. The sample lists some 360,000 clones; 15% to 20% were seen once. Notes on the study in general: PCR might pick shorter templates more often, in the same way for patients and controls.

The sequence was collected from a woman aged 18-35 years in good health. The sample was naive CD4+ T cells from blood. J is TRBJ2-2 and V is TRBV9; D perhaps matches TRBD1 (5 bases). This chain's CDR3 is CASTSLAGNTGELFF. The CDR3 DNA is TGTGCCAGCACCTCCCTGGCAGGGAATACCGGGGAGCTGTTTTTT.